This T cell receptor (beta chain) was observed in a study of Ad26.COV2.S vaccination and SARS-CoV-2 variants. The method was immunoSEQ multiplex PCR; TCRdb's version includes in-frame clones alone and lacks a portion of them. The sample consists of about 440,000 clones, around 90% of them appearing once. Treatment of the sample: around 19 received Ad26.COV2.S at low or high dose, single or two shots; several received placebo; per-sample allocation not given. Sampling occurred on day 63 after the first vaccine or placebo injection. The CDR3 covers 14 residues. CDR1 is SGDLS and CDR2 is YYNGEE in the germline V gene. V gave up 0 bases and J gave up 4 bases; unmatched junction bases: 4.

This clonotype was sampled from a person aged 18-65 years who received the Ad26.COV2.S COVID-19 vaccine or a placebo. This sequence joins TRBV9 and TRBJ2-7; 7 bases line up with TRBD1. The specimen comprised peripheral blood, sampled in a trial of Ad26.COV2.S vaccine versus placebo. CDR3 protein: CASSVAGQAYEQYF. The CDR3 DNA reads TGTGCCAGCAGCGTAGCTGGACAGGCTTACGAGCAGTACTTC.